This passage covers 17 T cell receptor beta chains from one sample sequenced in a study of blood T cell repertoires in COVID-19. Only in-frame clones appear in the TCRdb table, and some are missing; sequencing was by immunoSEQ multiplex PCR. This sample has a few hundred thousand clones, with approximately 87% found just once. The material sequenced was PBMCs or T cells enriched from blood (not recorded which). These receptors originate from a woman in her forties or fifties who had recovered from COVID-19.

The count of this clone is one. The J gene is TRBJ2-1, the V gene TRBV30, with 7 bases matching TRBD1. V lost 2 bases and J lost 0; bases outside the gene matches: 4. Germline V gene lookup returns CDR1 GTSNPN and CDR2 SVGIG (reference sequence). This CDR3 region has 15 residues. In nucleotides, the CDR3 is TGTGCCTGGAGTCTAAGGACAGGCTCCTACAATGAGCAGTTCTTC. As protein: CAWSLRTGSYNEQFF.

The chain links TRBV30 to TRBJ2-3; 9 nucleotides agree with TRBD2. V dropped 4 bases and J dropped 4; count of bases not matched to a gene: 6. The CDR3 length is 14 residues. Germline values: CDR1 GTSNPN, CDR2 SVGIG (reference sequence). CDR3 DNA: TGTGCCTGGAACGGCGGGGGGGCAGCAGATACGCAGTATTTT. As protein: CAWNGGGAADTQYF.

The J gene is TRBJ1-5, the V gene TRBV7-2; D unresolved. The ends were cut back, 5 bases at V and 0 bases at J, with 5 bases in the middle. The CDR3 covers 13 residues. Looked up from germline, CDR1 is SGHTA and CDR2 is FQGNSA. The DNA of the CDR3 is TGTGCCAGCAGCCGGTATAGCAATCAGCCCCAGCATTTT. Protein sequence: CASSRYSNQPQHF.

The J gene is TRBJ1-4, the V gene TRBV7-9; D unresolved. CDR1 is SEHNR, CDR2 FQNEAQ, per germline (reference sequence). There are 14 residues in the CDR3. Trimming cost V 5 bases and J 8 bases, with 15 bases left between them. The CDR3 DNA sequence: TGTGCCAGCAGCGGAGGCATTTTGGCAGAAAAACTGTTTTTT. Translated, it gives CASSGGILAEKLFF.

DNA of the CDR3: TGTGCCAGCAATCTTAACGCAGCCTACGAGCAGTACTTC. Its translation: CASNLNAAYEQYF. This chain joins TRBV2 and TRBJ2-7; no definite D call. The V gene's germline CDR1 is SNHLY and CDR2 FYNNEI. CDR3 size: 13 residues. Between the trimmed V and J ends, which lost 7 bases and 2 bases, there was a span of 12 bases.

The chain uses TRBV7-2 and TRBJ2-3, with 9 bases that match TRBD1. Germline assignment: CDR1 SGHTA and CDR2 FQGNSA. The CDR3 is 18 residues long. Losses at the gene ends were 0 bases for V and 3 bases for J; bases not matched to a gene: 10. The CDR3 reads CASSLAGVGTGSTDTQYF. CDR3 sequence (DNA): TGTGCCAGCAGCTTAGCGGGCGTTGGGACAGGGTCGACAGATACGCAGTATTTT.

V is TRBV9 and J is TRBJ2-3; the match to TRBD2 covers 7 bases. The CDR3 covers 15 residues. Trimming cost V 0 bases and J 6 bases; bases outside gene matches: 7. From germline, CDR1 is SGDLS and CDR2 YYNGEE. CDR3 residues: CASSVGGGVGDTQYF. DNA for the CDR3: TGTGCCAGCAGCGTAGGGGGAGGGGTAGGGGATACGCAGTATTTT.

The genes are TRBV6-1 and TRBJ1-5; D unclear. Germline-derived CDR1 and CDR2 are MNHNS and SASEGT. The V end was cut by 3 bases, the J end by 5 bases, with 8 bases between. This CDR3 is 13 amino acids long. DNA for the CDR3: TGTGCCAGCAGTGAGGGCTGGGATCAGCCCCAGCATTTT. As protein: CASSEGWDQPQHF.

The V gene is TRBV19, the J gene TRBJ1-1; weak D call: TRBD1 (5 bases). The V end was cut by 0 bases, the J end by 4 bases, with 9 bases between. Per germline, CDR1 LNHDA and CDR2 SQIVND (reference sequence). The CDR3 is made up of 14 amino acids. CDR3 coding DNA: TGTGCCAGTAGTATAGACGGACATGCCACTGAAGCTTTCTTT. Its translation is CASSIDGHATEAFF.

The chain employs TRBV7-9 and TRBJ2-5; possibly TRBD2 for D (7 bases). CDR1 and CDR2 from the germline V gene are SEHNR and FQNEAQ (reference sequence). The V and J ends lost 1 base and 5 bases respectively, with 14 bases between them. The CDR3 is 15 residues long. CDR3 coding DNA: TGTGCCAGCAGCTTAGGATCGGGGGGCGGGGAGACCCAGTACTTC. It translates to CASSLGSGGGETQYF.

The chain combines TRBV5-5 with TRBJ1-1; no reliable D call. Germline assignment: CDR1 SGHKS and CDR2 YYEKEE (reference sequence). The V end lost 7 bases, the J end lost 0 bases, and 19 bases lay between the germline ends. This CDR3 comprises 16 residues. CDR3 DNA: TGTGCCAGCGGTTATTGGGAGCCGTCTATGAACACTGAAGCTTTCTTT. Translated: CASGYWEPSMNTEAFF.

This chain connects TRBV7-9 to TRBJ2-1, with no clear D. There are 13 residues in the CDR3. Germline loops: CDR1 SEHNR, CDR2 FQNEAQ (reference sequence). Trimming removed 6 bases at V and 8 bases at J, with 14 bases between. This CDR3 is CASRSSMVYEQFF. Here the CDR3 DNA reads TGTGCCAGCAGGTCGAGTATGGTCTATGAGCAGTTCTTC.

The rearrangement joins TRBV28 to TRBJ2-3; 10 nucleotides line up with TRBD1. Looked up from germline, CDR1 is MDHEN and CDR2 is SYDVKM. The CDR3 totals 16 residues. V trimming: 2 bases; J trimming: 7 bases; junction bases outside the gene matches: 9. The CDR3 nucleotides are TGTGCCAGCAGTTTACGAGGGGGGACAGGGGCAAATACGCAGTATTTT. Translated, it gives CASSLRGGTGANTQYF.

The sample holds a few counts of this clone. The CDR3 DNA follows: TGTGCCAGCAGTGCACCTGAAGGGGGCGCGGTCTTCCCCGGGAACACCATATATTTT. This encodes CASSAPEGGAVFPGNTIYF. The gene calls are TRBV6-1 and TRBJ1-3; TRBD1 agrees at 7 bases. Germline values: CDR1 MNHNS, CDR2 SASEGT. Trimming at V came to 4 bases and at J to 7 bases, leaving 22 bases not matched to a gene. The CDR3 length is 19 residues.

The chain employs TRBV25-1 and TRBJ2-7, with a weak D call TRBD1 (6 bases). V lost 0 bases, J lost 7 bases, and 13 bases lay in between. The CDR3 runs to 14 residues. From germline, CDR1 is MGHDK and CDR2 SYGVNS. Written as DNA, the CDR3 is TGTGCCAGCAGTGAATATTCAGGGGACGGGGAGCAGTACTTC. This translates into CASSEYSGDGEQYF.

The chain is built from TRBV27 and TRBJ2-3; 11 bases match TRBD2. Per germline, CDR1 MNHEY and CDR2 SMNVEV (reference sequence). J was trimmed by 7 bases and V by 8 bases; bases with no gene match: 17. This CDR3 is 17 amino acids long. CDR3 sequence reads: CASPLRVAGGPGHTQYF. For the CDR3, the DNA is TGTGCCAGCCCCTTACGGGTAGCGGGGGGGCCTGGACATACGCAGTATTTT.

The rearrangement uses TRBV29-1 and TRBJ1-2; tentative D call: TRBD1 (5 bases). V lost 1 base and J lost 4, with 7 bases in between. CDR1 and CDR2 from the germline V gene are SQVTM and ANQGSEA. The CDR3 loop spans 12 amino acids. The CDR3 DNA follows: TGCAGCGTTGAAGGACAGACCTATGGCTACACCTTC. The encoded protein is CSVEGQTYGYTF.